The 32 T cell receptor beta chains below all came from one sample that was sequenced in a study of blood T cells in healthy people across ages. Alongside a J-beta primer mix, a sample-barcoded 5' primer served in a second PCR lasting roughly 6 to 11 cycles. TCRdb reprocessed the 5' RACE reads via MiXCR and lists one record per CDR3 protein. The table records more than 650,000 distinct CDR3 sequences, 22% of them present only once. The specimen sequenced was blood. Receptor source: an older man in good health.

This clonotype was picked up a small number of times. One junction end does not reproduce the germline sequence, and a read error may be involved. The CDR3 protein is CSATHHSGSTIYF. In DNA form, the CDR3 reads TGCAGTGCCACGCACCACTCTGGAAGCACCATATATTTT. The V call is TRBV20-1, the J call TRBJ1-3; D gene uncertain. This CDR3 comprises 13 residues. Germline assignment: CDR1 DFQATT and CDR2 SNEGSKA (reference sequence).

The CDR3 nucleotides read TGTGCCAGCAGTGAAGCGGTGGCCCAGTACTTC. Protein: CASSEAVAQYF. The rearrangement links TRBV6-1 to TRBJ2-5; no reliable D call. CDR3 length equals 11 residues. V lost 0 bases and J lost 9, with 5 bases in between. Germline CDR1 and CDR2: MNHNS and SASEGT.

There are a few counts of this clonotype. The chain employs TRBV7-2 and TRBJ2-3; perhaps TRBD1 as D (5 bases). Trimming took 3 bases from V and 3 from J, leaving 13 bases between them. Germline V gives CDR1 SGHTA, CDR2 FQGNSA. The CDR3 extends over 15 amino acids. CDR3: CASSFGQGATDTQYF. In DNA, the CDR3 is TGTGCCAGCAGCTTTGGGCAGGGCGCAACAGATACGCAGTATTTT. The full variable domain, with the rest looked up from reference TRBV7-2 and TRBJ2-3, is GAGVSQSPSNKVTEKGKDVELRCDPISGHTALYWYRQSLGQGLEFLIYFQGNSAPDKSGLPSDRFSAERTGGSVSTLTIQRTQQEDSAVYLCASSFGQGATDTQYFGPGTRLTVL.

This chain joins TRBV20-1 and TRBJ2-1; tentative D call: TRBD2 (6 bases). V was shortened by 5 bases and J by 5 bases, with 10 bases between the two germline ends. There are 12 residues in the CDR3. Per germline, CDR1 DFQATT and CDR2 SNEGSKA (reference sequence). The CDR3 loop is CSALIADNEQFF. The CDR3 region has the DNA TGCAGTGCTCTGATAGCGGACAATGAGCAGTTCTTC.

About this clonotype: Mismatch with germline at one junction end may stem from a read error. The CDR3 sequence is CASRRHRDSYEQYF. CDR3 nucleotide sequence: TGTGCCAGCAGACGCCACAGGGATTCCTATGAGCAGTACTTC. This chain uses TRBV28 with TRBJ2-7; D is perhaps TRBD1 (6 bases). Germline V gene sequence: CDR1 MDHEN, CDR2 SYDVKM. The CDR3 contains 14 residues.

The chain has TRBV7-2 and TRBJ2-5; D is unclear. CDR1 and CDR2 (germline): SGHTA, FQGNSA. The CDR3 length is 17 residues. V lost 0 bases to trimming and J lost 2 bases, with 16 bases between them. CDR3 DNA sequence: TGTGCCAGCAGCTTAGCGCCAGGAACAAGACTGCAAGAGACCCAGTACTTC. It specifies CASSLAPGTRLQETQYF.

This sequence joins TRBV3-1 and TRBJ2-7, with D perhaps given as TRBD1 or TRBD2 (5 bases each). The ends were cut back, 4 bases at V and 4 bases at J, with 14 bases in the middle. CDR3 size: 14 residues. The V gene's germline CDR1 is LGHDT and CDR2 YNNKEL (reference sequence). The CDR3 sequence is CASSPATGRYEQYF. DNA of the CDR3: TGTGCCAGCAGCCCAGCCACGGGGCGGTACGAGCAGTACTTC.

This clonotype occurred a few times. J is TRBJ2-7 and V is TRBV12-3 or TRBV12-4; perhaps TRBD1 as D (5 bases). The length of the CDR3 is 15 residues. V shed 2 bases and J shed 3 bases, with 14 bases lying between them. In nucleotides, the CDR3 is TGTGCCAGCAGTTTAAGTGGGGCAGAAGGCTACGAGCAGTACTTC. Protein: CASSLSGAEGYEQYF.

The chain carries TRBV6-6 and TRBJ2-5; 8 bases match TRBD1. Germline CDR1 and CDR2: MNHNY and SVGAGI (reference sequence). V lost 4 bases, J lost 3 bases, and 7 bases stayed unmatched. The CDR3 has 15 amino acids. CDR3 protein: CASSSRRTGKETQYF. The CDR3 nucleotides read TGTGCCAGCAGTTCCCGAAGGACAGGGAAAGAGACCCAGTACTTC.

On this clonotype: At one end, the junction sequence differs from germline, possibly due to a read error. This chain uses TRBV5-1 with TRBJ2-3; 7 bases fit TRBD1. Germline CDR1 is SGHRS and CDR2 is YFSETQ. The CDR3 consists of 16 residues. CDR3 amino acids: CASSSDAQGHTGTQYF. Here the CDR3 DNA reads TGCGCCAGCAGCTCTGACGCACAGGGGCACACAGGTACGCAGTATTTT.

This clonotype showed up just a few times. This rearrangement joins TRBV4-3 to TRBJ2-7; 7 bases are a match to TRBD1. Looked up from germline, CDR1 is LGHNA and CDR2 is YSLEER. The ends lost 0 bases at V and 6 bases at J; junction bases unmatched: 8. The CDR3 spans 15 residues. As DNA, the CDR3 is TGCGCCAGCAGCCAAGATGACAGGGCGGCTTCCGAGCAGTACTTC. Encoded protein: CASSQDDRAASEQYF.

This clonotype was detected a few times. The rearrangement uses TRBV29-1 and TRBJ2-6; no clear D. V was shortened by 3 bases and J by 1 base, with 7 bases between the two germline ends. This CDR3 has 14 amino acids. CDR1 is SQVTM and CDR2 is ANQGSEA in the germline V gene. The CDR3 DNA follows: TGCAGCGTTGATGATGAGTCTGGGGCCAACGTCCTGACTTTC. Protein product: CSVDDESGANVLTF.

The chain recombines TRBV20-1 with TRBJ2-3; 7 bases align to TRBD2. CDR3 size: 15 residues. Germline values: CDR1 DFQATT, CDR2 SNEGSKA (reference sequence). Unmatched junction bases numbered 12, after V lost 5 bases and J lost 4 bases. The CDR3 region has the DNA TGCAGTGCTTCGACCGACCGGGAGGAGGCAGATACGCAGTATTTT. Amino acids: CSASTDREEADTQYF.

This clonotype was picked up a small number of times. In nucleotides, the CDR3 is TGTGCCACCAAGGAGAGGGGCATGAACACTGAAGCTTTCTTT. Translation: CATKERGMNTEAFF. J is TRBJ1-1 and V is TRBV10-3, with a tentative D call TRBD1 (5 bases). CDR3 length: 14 residues. From germline, CDR1 is ENHRY and CDR2 SYGVKD. Trimming removed 10 bases from V and 0 bases from J, with 15 bases in between.

This clonotype has only a few counts. The V and J genes are TRBV5-1 and TRBJ2-7; TRBD2 agrees at 8 bases. Germline V lookup: CDR1 SGHRS, CDR2 YFSETQ. The CDR3 consists of 14 residues. Trimming removed 0 bases from V and 11 bases from J; junction bases left unmatched: 10. CDR3 coding DNA: TGCGCCAGCAGCTTGGACAGCGGGGGATCACACGAGTACTTC. This translates into CASSLDSGGSHEYF. The full variable domain, completed using reference TRBV5-1 and TRBJ2-7, is KAGVTQTPRYLIKTRGQQVTLSCSPISGHRSVSWYQQTPGQGLQFLFEYFSETQRNKGNFPGRFSGRQFSNSRSEMNVSTLELGDSALYLCASSLDSGGSHEYFGPGTRLTVT.

The gene calls are TRBV20-1 and TRBJ2-5, with D unclear. The CDR3 has 14 amino acids. CDR1 and CDR2 (germline): DFQATT, SNEGSKA (reference sequence). Trimming took off 0 bases at V and 4 bases at J, with 12 bases between the two ends. The CDR3 DNA reads as TGCAGTGCTAGAGATGATGGGAATGGAGAGACCCAGTACTTC. Its protein is CSARDDGNGETQYF.

V usage is TRBV9 and J usage is TRBJ2-2, with 8 bases that match TRBD1. The CDR3 is 16 amino acids. Germline CDR1 reads SGDLS; CDR2 reads YYNGEE. The V gene end was trimmed by 4 bases and the J gene end by 4 bases; junction bases not matched to a gene: 9. CDR3: CASSTRQGKGTGELFF. DNA for the CDR3: TGTGCCAGCAGCACACGACAGGGGAAGGGCACCGGGGAGCTGTTTTTT.

This clonotype was seen more than once but under ten times. The chain links TRBV12-3 or TRBV12-4 to TRBJ2-1, with 9 nucleotides matching TRBD2. This CDR3 has 15 residues. The junction had 6 bases not matched to a gene; V was cut back by 3 bases and J by 6 bases. The CDR3 spells CASSFLAGVPNEQFF. The CDR3 DNA reads as TGTGCCAGCAGTTTCTTAGCGGGAGTTCCCAATGAGCAGTTCTTC.

The gene calls are TRBV5-1 and TRBJ2-7; tentative D call: TRBD2 (5 bases). The germline gives CDR1 SGHRS, CDR2 YFSETQ. The V and J ends lost 4 bases and 6 bases respectively, with 14 bases between them. CDR3 length: 13 residues. CDR3 bases: TGCGCCAGCAGCCCGGGGAGAAATGGCGAGCAGTACTTC. Its translation: CASSPGRNGEQYF.

This clonotype has more than one count but fewer than ten. The chain recombines TRBV18 with TRBJ2-7; 7 nucleotides agree with TRBD1. The end of the DNA is better explained by TRBJ2-1, so the J call may be wrong. Germline CDR1 reads KGHSH; CDR2 reads LQKENI. CDR3 length: 13 amino acids. The CDR3 DNA is TGTGCCAGCTCACGGGACAGTGGAGATGAGCAGTTCTTC. Residues: CASSRDSGDEQFF.

This clonotype was seen only once. The chain couples TRBV5-1 to TRBJ2-5; D might be TRBD2 (6 bases). Germline V gives CDR1 SGHRS, CDR2 YFSETQ. Trimming took off 2 bases at V and 1 base at J, with 15 bases between the two ends. There are 16 residues in the CDR3. CDR3 sequence reads: CASSFTSLAPQETQYF. For the CDR3, the DNA is TGCGCCAGCAGCTTCACCAGCCTAGCGCCCCAAGAGACCCAGTACTTC.

This clonotype occurred a few times. The chain recombines TRBV20-1 with TRBJ2-5, with D perhaps matching TRBD2 (6 bases). The end of the DNA aligns better with TRBJ2-1, so the J call may be wrong. Germline CDR1 DFQATT, CDR2 SNEGSKA (reference sequence). The length of the CDR3 is 15 residues. CDR3: CSAIGLERAYNEQFF. Written as DNA, the CDR3 is TGCAGTGCTATTGGCCTTGAGCGGGCCTACAATGAGCAGTTCTTC.

This clonotype is a singleton in its sample. The J gene is TRBJ2-7, the V gene TRBV28, with TRBD1 matching over 9 bases. Germline lookup yields CDR1 MDHEN and CDR2 SYDVKM. The CDR3 totals 14 residues. V lost 7 bases, J lost 4 bases, and 8 bases stayed unmatched. The CDR3 loop is CASIMGQGRYEQYF. DNA of the CDR3: TGTGCCAGCATAATGGGACAGGGACGGTACGAGCAGTACTTC.

V and J are TRBV6-2 or TRBV6-3 and TRBJ1-2; D may be TRBD1 (5 bases). V shed 2 bases and J shed 4 bases, with 8 bases lying between them. CDR1 and CDR2 (germline): MNHEY, SVGEGT. The CDR3 is 13 residues long. As DNA, the CDR3 is TGTGCCAGCAGTTACCGCCAGGGCTATGGCTACACCTTC. It is translated as CASSYRQGYGYTF.

A few counts support this clonotype. The V gene is TRBV5-1, the J gene TRBJ1-1, with D uncertain. This CDR3 spans 13 amino acids. Trimming cost V 3 bases and J 0 bases, with 6 bases left between them. Germline values: CDR1 SGHRS, CDR2 YFSETQ. The CDR3 nucleotides are TGCGCCAGCAGCTCAACACTGAACACTGAAGCTTTCTTT. It is translated as CASSSTLNTEAFF.

The rearrangement uses TRBV20-1 and TRBJ2-5, with 10 bases lining up with TRBD2. Trimming at V came to 3 bases and at J to 11 bases, leaving 18 bases not matched to a gene. CDR1 DFQATT and CDR2 SNEGSKA come from the germline V gene (reference sequence). The CDR3 is 16 amino acids. The CDR3 spells CSASWASGRSVHGQYF. Here the CDR3 DNA reads TGCAGTGCTAGCTGGGCTAGCGGGAGAAGTGTCCACGGGCAGTACTTC.

This clonotype came up many times. This chain links TRBV6-2 or TRBV6-3 with TRBJ1-1, with a possible D match to TRBD1 (6 bases). The CDR3 runs to 15 residues. V gave up 7 bases and J gave up 1 base, with 16 bases separating them. Germline CDR1 and CDR2: MNHEY and SVGEGT. For the CDR3, the DNA is TGTGCCAGCACTGATACAGGGAGGTCGAACACTGAAGCTTTCTTT. Amino acids: CASTDTGRSNTEAFF.

There are a few counts of this clonotype. The CDR3 DNA sequence: TGTGCCAGCAGGCTGACAGGTCCCCCTTATGGCTACACCTTC. Its protein is CASRLTGPPYGYTF. This chain uses TRBV2 with TRBJ1-2, with a possible D match to TRBD1 (6 bases). Germline V CDR1 and CDR2: SNHLY, FYNNEI. V shed 6 bases and J shed 5 bases, with 16 bases lying between them. The CDR3 has 14 residues.

This chain connects TRBV3-1 to TRBJ1-3; D uncertain. The CDR3 spans 17 residues. Per the germline V gene, CDR1 is LGHDT and CDR2 is YNNKEL (reference sequence). Trimming removed 0 bases from V and 0 bases from J, with 12 bases in between. CDR3 in amino acids: CASSQDAGRSSGNTIYF. CDR3 bases: TGTGCCAGCAGCCAAGACGCAGGCCGTTCCTCTGGAAACACCATATATTTT.

The V gene is TRBV6-5, the J gene TRBJ2-1; maybe TRBD2 (5 bases). Germline V gene sequence: CDR1 MNHEY, CDR2 SVGAGI. This CDR3 contains 14 residues. V was trimmed by 3 bases and J by 6 bases, leaving 12 bases between them. The CDR3 here is CASSYESGLNEQFF. Written as DNA, the CDR3 is TGTGCCAGCAGTTATGAAAGCGGACTCAATGAGCAGTTCTTC.

The rearrangement links TRBV21-1 to TRBJ1-6; the table gives TRBD1 as D, unverified against the DNA. TRBV21-1 corresponds to a pseudogene. The length of the CDR3 is 19 residues. The CDR3 coding sequence is TGTGCCAGCAGCAAAGCGCGCGGGGGTGAGAGCTCCTATAATTCACCCCTCCACTTT. Translating gives CASSKARGGESSYNSPLHF.

A few counts support this clonotype. The chain couples TRBV3-1 to TRBJ2-1, with D possibly matching TRBD2 (6 bases). CDR1 is LGHDT and CDR2 is YNNKEL in the germline V gene (reference sequence). This CDR3 region has 15 residues. Trimming removed 0 bases at V and 6 bases at J, with 12 bases between. CDR3 amino acids: CASSQDLAGFNEQFF. DNA of the CDR3: TGTGCCAGCAGCCAAGATCTGGCGGGATTCAATGAGCAGTTCTTC.